Presented here are 32 T cell receptor beta chains from one specimen sequenced in a study of Graves' ophthalmopathy and Graves' hyperthyroidism. For repertoire sequencing, the TCR beta CDR3 regions were amplified from RNA transcripts. The first-round RT-PCR employed HTBI primers together with the Qiagen OneStep RT-PCR kit. A multiplex PCR was then performed as the second round. TCRdb re-derived calls from the multiplex PCR reads in MiXCR, one entry per CDR3 protein. The data hold around 670,000 distinct CDR3 sequences, with 40% observed a single time. The sample consisted of peripheral blood. The receptors stem from an adult man with Graves' ophthalmopathy.

The chain has TRBV6-5 and TRBJ2-7, with TRBD2 identical over 7 bases. Losses at the gene ends were 10 bases for V and 2 bases for J; bases not matched to a gene: 2. The CDR3 length is 11 residues. Germline lookup yields CDR1 MNHEY and CDR2 SVGAGI. The CDR3, as DNA: TGTGCCACCCTAGCGGCCTACGAGCAGTACTTC. Encoded protein: CATLAAYEQYF.

About this clonotype itself: A much bigger clone sits one base away, suggesting this may be a read error. The chain uses TRBV7-9 and TRBJ1-2; 7 bases align to TRBD1. Germline V gene data show CDR1 as SEHNR and CDR2 as FQNEAQ (reference sequence). This CDR3 is 15 amino acids long. The CDR3 spells CASSLGGQSPYSYTF. CDR3 coding DNA: TGTGCCAGCAGCTTAGGGGGACAGTCGCCCTATAGCTACACCTTC.

The chain recombines TRBV5-1 with TRBJ2-7, with TRBD2 identical over 10 bases. V lost 4 bases, J lost 0 bases, and 10 bases stayed unmatched. From germline, CDR1 is SGHRS and CDR2 YFSETQ. The CDR3 contains 17 residues. The CDR3 nucleotides are TGCGCCAGCAGCGGACGAGGACTAGCGGTAAGCTCCTACGAGCAGTACTTC. Translating gives CASSGRGLAVSSYEQYF.

In its sample, this clonotype was seen a few times. V usage is TRBV5-6 and J usage is TRBJ2-5; D is perhaps TRBD2 (5 bases). V was pared by 0 bases and J by 5 bases, with 14 bases between. The CDR3 is 15 residues long. CDR1 and CDR2 (germline): SGHDT, YYEEEE. The CDR3 protein is CASSLAFGVSETQYF. The CDR3 DNA follows: TGTGCCAGCAGCTTGGCATTCGGGGTATCTGAGACCCAGTACTTC.

Only a few counts were recorded for this clonotype. The chain recombines TRBV6-2 or TRBV6-3 with TRBJ1-2; D may be TRBD1 (6 bases). The CDR3 runs 12 residues. V was cut by 11 bases and J by 1 base, with 11 bases left in between. The V gene's germline CDR1 is MNHEY and CDR2 SVGEGT. The CDR3 DNA is TGTGCCTGTAAGGACAGTAACTATGGCTACACCTTC. It encodes CACKDSNYGYTF.

The V call is TRBV12-3 or TRBV12-4, the J call TRBJ1-2; the D gene is possibly TRBD1 (5 bases). V was shortened by 7 bases and J by 4 bases, with 16 bases between the two germline ends. The CDR3 has 14 amino acids. CDR3 in DNA: TGTGCCAGCAAGACGACGGGGGGTCTCTATGGCTACACCTTC. It yields the protein CASKTTGGLYGYTF.

For this clonotype: One end of the junction does not line up with germline, which may come from a read error. This sequence joins TRBV12-3 or TRBV12-4 and TRBJ1-2; a weak D match, TRBD1 (5 bases). The CDR3 is 14 amino acids. CDR3 sequence: CASSFGHSNYGHTF. The CDR3 bases are TGTGCCAGCAGTTTCGGACATTCAAACTATGGCCACACCTTC.

This clonotype showed up many times. This chain connects TRBV5-5 to TRBJ1-4, with D maybe TRBD1 (5 bases). Germline V gives CDR1 SGHKS, CDR2 YYEKEE (reference sequence). Trimming cost V 4 bases and J 11 bases, with 15 bases left between them. CDR3 length equals 13 residues. The CDR3, as DNA: TGTGCCAGCAGCCCCGGACAACAGAGGAAACTGTTTTTT. It encodes CASSPGQQRKLFF.

The table lists this clonotype with a few counts. Mismatch with germline at one junction end may stem from a read error. The rearrangement links TRBV10-3 to TRBJ2-2; D call uncertain. The CDR3 contains 17 residues. Germline lookup yields CDR1 ENHRY and CDR2 SYGVKD. This CDR3 reads CASSRFQVKGNTGELFF. CDR3 sequence (DNA): TGTGCCAGCAGTCGATTCCAGGTGAAGGGTAACACCGGGGAGCTGTTTTTT.

This chain joins TRBV29-1 and TRBJ1-2; a possible D gene is TRBD1 (5 bases). Germline values: CDR1 SQVTM, CDR2 ANQGSEA. V shed 4 bases and J shed 12 bases, with 18 bases lying between them. This CDR3 spans 12 amino acids. This CDR3 reads CSVGGNLSGNTF. CDR3 nucleotides: TGCAGCGTTGGGGGGAACCTCTCTGGAAACACCTTC.

This chain joins TRBV28 and TRBJ1-1; no reliable D call. The germline V and J ends were trimmed by 6 bases and 0 bases, with 14 bases remaining between them. This CDR3 is built from 15 residues. Germline CDR1 and CDR2: MDHEN and SYDVKM. CDR3 DNA sequence: TGTGCCAGCAGACCTGGGCTGCACTTGAACACTGAAGCTTTCTTT. Translation: CASRPGLHLNTEAFF.

This chain joins TRBV24-1 and TRBJ1-5; 10 bases are shared with TRBD1. CDR1 is KGHDR and CDR2 is SFDVKD in the germline V gene. The CDR3 spans 16 residues. V trimming: 6 bases; J trimming: 3 bases; junction bases outside the gene matches: 7. In nucleotides, the CDR3 is TGTGCCACCAGTTTATCAGGGACAGGGGTCAATCAGCCCCAGCATTTT. This sequence encodes CATSLSGTGVNQPQHF.

As concerns this clonotype: This sequence may be a read error, since a much larger clone differs from it by one base. This chain uses TRBV7-3 with TRBJ1-1, with TRBD1 matching over 7 bases. Germline trimming cut 7 bases from V and 8 bases from J; bases unmatched to any gene: 28. The CDR3 runs 19 residues. Germline CDR1 SGHTA, CDR2 FQGTGA. The CDR3 spells CASIGLFIQHSGTVREAFF. The CDR3 bases are TGTGCCAGCATTGGGTTGTTCATTCAGCATTCAGGGACAGTTCGCGAAGCTTTCTTT.

Note on this clonotype: The junction shows a germline mismatch at one end, possibly a read error. The CDR3 region has the DNA TGTGCCGGTAGTATGGCCTCCGGGACTATCGAGTACTTC. Protein sequence: CAGSMASGTIEYF. The chain recombines TRBV19 with TRBJ2-5, with 7 bases aligning to TRBD2. The CDR3 has 13 residues. Germline-derived CDR1 and CDR2 are LNHDA and SQIVND (reference sequence).

At least ten counts were recorded for this clonotype. V is TRBV4-2 and J is TRBJ2-5, with D possibly matching TRBD2 (6 bases). CDR3 size: 13 residues. With 0 bases removed from V and 10 bases from J, the gap between germline ends came to 12 bases. Germline V lookup: CDR1 LGHNA, CDR2 YNFKEQ. In DNA form, the CDR3 reads TGTGCCAGCAGCCAAGATCTCGTGGAGGGCCAGTACTTC. This translates into CASSQDLVEGQYF.

This clonotype was counted ten times or more. The chain has TRBV7-9 and TRBJ2-7; 10 positions match TRBD1. The V segment lost 8 bases and the J segment 2 bases; nucleotides outside the gene matches: 3. The CDR3 runs to 13 residues. Germline V gives CDR1 SEHNR, CDR2 FQNEAQ (reference sequence). The CDR3 nucleotides read TGTGCCAGCGGAGGGACAGGGGCCTACGAGCAGTACTTC. Translating it yields CASGGTGAYEQYF.

With regard to this clonotype: A read error may account for a junction end that differs from germline. The chain employs TRBV2 and TRBJ2-7; D tentatively reads TRBD1 or TRBD2 (5 bases each). This CDR3 is built from 13 residues. Germline V gives CDR1 SNHLY, CDR2 FYNNEI. The CDR3 nucleotides are TGTGCCAGCATGGGACCGCTCTCCTACGGGCAGTACTTC. This codes for CASMGPLSYGQYF.

This clonotype occurred a few times. This chain connects TRBV15 to TRBJ1-2; D may be TRBD1 (5 bases). CDR1 and CDR2 from the germline V gene are LNHNV and YYDKDF (reference sequence). The CDR3 sequence is 14 residues long. Trimming took off 0 bases at V and 7 bases at J, with 12 bases between the two ends. The CDR3 region is CATSRDLSGSGYTF. In nucleotides, the CDR3 is TGTGCCACCAGCAGAGATTTATCAGGGTCTGGCTACACCTTC.

This rearrangement joins TRBV12-3 or TRBV12-4 to TRBJ1-1; 9 nucleotides line up with TRBD1. This CDR3 has 13 residues. The CDR3: CASGWDRATEAFF. CDR3 coding DNA: TGTGCTAGTGGCTGGGACAGGGCCACTGAAGCTTTCTTT.

This clonotype was seen more than once but under ten times. The V gene is TRBV7-9, the J gene TRBJ2-5; TRBD2 agrees at 7 bases. The CDR3 sequence is 15 residues long. J gave up 7 bases and V 5 bases, and 13 bases lay outside the gene matches. Germline lookup yields CDR1 SEHNR and CDR2 FQNEAQ (reference sequence). The CDR3 DNA sequence: TGTGCCAGCAGCCCATCGGGACTAACCCCAGGGACCCAGTACTTC. It encodes CASSPSGLTPGTQYF.

This sequence joins TRBV7-3 and TRBJ2-3, with 10 positions matching TRBD2. Germline V gene sequence: CDR1 SGHTA, CDR2 FQGTGA. There are 16 residues in the CDR3. Unmatched junction bases numbered 7, after V lost 5 bases and J lost 2 bases. The CDR3 region has the DNA TGTGCCAGCAGCCTTCTAGCGGGGGCTTCCACAGATACGCAGTATTTT. Translating it yields CASSLLAGASTDTQYF. The variable domain in full, with the rest retrieved from reference TRBV7-3 and TRBJ2-3, is GAGVSQTPSNKVTEKGKYVELRCDPISGHTALYWYRQSLGQGPEFLIYFQGTGAADDSGLPNDRFFAVRPEGSVSTLKIQRTERGDSAVYLCASSLLAGASTDTQYFGPGTRLTVL.

Only one count was recorded for this clonotype. The rearrangement joins TRBV15 to TRBJ1-4; 8 positions agree with TRBD1. Trimming took 4 bases from V and 8 from J; bases not matched to a gene: 9. Germline loops: CDR1 LNHNV, CDR2 YYDKDF (reference sequence). CDR3 length equals 15 residues. CDR3 sequence reads: CATSTTRGQEEKLFF. As DNA, the CDR3 is TGTGCCACCAGCACGACCAGGGGGCAGGAAGAAAAACTGTTTTTT.

J is TRBJ2-7 and V is TRBV4-2, with 7 nucleotides matching TRBD2. The CDR3 runs to 14 residues. Germline trimming cut 2 bases from V and 2 bases from J; bases unmatched to any gene: 3. In germline, CDR1 is LGHNA, CDR2 YNFKEQ. The CDR3 spells CASSQNLAAYEQYF. The DNA for the CDR3 is TGTGCCAGCAGCCAAAACCTAGCGGCCTACGAGCAGTACTTC.

This clonotype was found a few times. A junction boundary mismatches the germline segment, possibly from a read error. The chain links TRBV10-3 to TRBJ2-6; either TRBD1 or TRBD2 may supply D (5 bases each). This CDR3 is built from 16 residues. The germline V gene has CDR1 ENHRY and CDR2 SYGVKD. The CDR3 reads CASSGRGISGANVLTF. The CDR3 nucleotides are TGTGCCAGCAGTGGCCGGGGCATTTCTGGGGCCAACGTCCTGACTTTC.

This clonotype was observed a single time. An end of the junction differs from the germline gene, which may be a read error. The chain employs TRBV10-3 and TRBJ1-5; 7 nucleotides agree with TRBD1. CDR1 is ENHRY, CDR2 SYGVKD, per germline. The CDR3 has 16 amino acids. CDR3 nucleotides: TGTGCCAGCAGTTTATCGACAGGGAGAGTGAGGCAGCCCCAGCATTTT. Translated, it gives CASSLSTGRVRQPQHF.

This clonotype was counted between two and nine times. This chain joins TRBV9 and TRBJ1-4; D unresolved. V dropped 0 bases and J dropped 0 bases, with 9 bases sitting between them. Germline lookup yields CDR1 SGDLS and CDR2 YYNGEE. The length of the CDR3 is 16 residues. CDR3 protein: CASSVAAGATNEKLFF. The CDR3 DNA sequence: TGTGCCAGCAGCGTAGCGGCTGGGGCAACTAATGAAAAACTGTTTTTT.

The chain is built from TRBV30 and TRBJ1-5; unclear D gene. Per germline, CDR1 GTSNPN and CDR2 SVGIG (reference sequence). CDR3 length equals 13 residues. V was pared by 5 bases and J by 5 bases, with 13 bases between. The CDR3 region is CAWAMGGDQPQHF. CDR3 bases: TGTGCCTGGGCGATGGGCGGTGATCAGCCCCAGCATTTT. Based on the CDR3 plus reference TRBV30 and TRBJ1-5, the full variable domain is SQTIHQWPATLVQPVGSPLSLECTVEGTSNPNLYWYRQAAGRGLQLLFYSVGIGQISSEVPQNLSASRPQDRQFILSSKKLLLSDSGFYLCAWAMGGDQPQHFGDGTRLSIL.

At least ten counts were recorded for this clonotype. V is TRBV2 and J is TRBJ1-5, with a possible D match to TRBD1 (5 bases). The germline CDR1 and CDR2 sequences are SNHLY and FYNNEI. Trimming took off 6 bases at V and 5 bases at J, with 14 bases between the two ends. The CDR3 runs to 14 residues. This chain's CDR3 is CASRDKGGYQPQHF. The CDR3 DNA follows: TGTGCCAGCAGGGACAAGGGTGGTTATCAGCCCCAGCATTTT.

The sample holds a few counts of this clonotype. CDR3 sequence: CASSLTDGSYEQYF. CDR3 nucleotides: TGTGCCAGCAGCCTAACGGACGGAAGCTACGAGCAGTACTTC. This chain connects TRBV7-8 to TRBJ2-7; D is uncertain. The germline V gene encodes CDR1 SGHVS and CDR2 FQNEAQ. The CDR3 consists of 14 residues. Trimming took 5 bases from V and 3 from J, leaving 14 bases between them.

V and J are TRBV25-1 and TRBJ2-7; D unclear. Trimming left V 7 bases short and J 1 base short, with 17 bases between. Germline V gene data show CDR1 as MGHDK and CDR2 as SYGVNS. CDR3 length: 15 amino acids. In DNA form, the CDR3 reads TGTGCCAGCACTTCTCTGAAGCGCGCTTCCTACGAGCAGTACTTC. The encoded protein is CASTSLKRASYEQYF.

A remark on this clonotype: This could be a read error, since a much larger clone is one nucleotide away. The genes are TRBV9 and TRBJ1-6, with D hard to call. V was cut by 4 bases and J by 11 bases, with 22 bases left in between. CDR3 size: 16 residues. The germline gives CDR1 SGDLS, CDR2 YYNGEE. The CDR3 nucleotides are TGTGCCAGCAGCCAAGTTGAAGGCAAGCTGGTTCCACCCCTCCACTTT. Translation gives CASSQVEGKLVPPLHF. Variable domain in full (rest from reference TRBV9 and TRBJ1-6): DSGVTQTPKHLITATGQRVTLRCSPRSGDLSVYWYQQSLDQGLQFLIQYYNGEERAKGNILERFSAQQFPDLHSELNLSSLELGDSALYFCASSQVEGKLVPPLHFGNGTRLTVT.

This clonotype was seen more than once but under ten times. V and J are TRBV19 and TRBJ2-6; 7 positions agree with TRBD1. Germline V gene lookup returns CDR1 LNHDA and CDR2 SQIVND (reference sequence). This CDR3 is built from 15 residues. After removal of 2 bases from V and 4 bases from J, the junction contained 2 bases not matched to a gene. The CDR3 here is CASSIRGPGANVLTF. The CDR3 DNA reads TGTGCCAGTAGTATAAGGGGGCCCGGGGCCAACGTCCTGACTTTC.